This is a list of T cell receptor beta chains from one sample in a study of cytomegalovirus exposure and HLA in healthy donors. The table came from immunoSEQ multiplex PCR; TCRdb's copy has only in-frame clones and leaves some out. Of fewer than 90,000 clones listed, approximately 72% were seen once; the top ten hold around 10%. Sequencing was performed on PBMCs. These receptors originate from a young man in good health and CMV-seropositive. Both conserved end residues are part of each CDR3. The order of the fields is CDR3 protein, CDR3 DNA, J gene, D gene, V gene, clone size. The D gene is left open where the match is weak. Not every row has a clone size; where given, it reads once, few, many or a size class.

CASSLVRGNTEAFF | TGCGCCAGCAGCTTGGTCAGGGGGAACACTGAAGCTTTCTTT | TRBJ1-1 | NA | TRBV5-1 | NA
CASSPPGQGRDFF | TGTGCCAGCTCACCCCCGGGACAGGGACGTGATTTCTTT | TRBJ1-1 | TRBD1 | TRBV18 | NA
CASSLVIGGTEAFF | TGTGCCAGCAGTTTGGTTATAGGGGGCACTGAAGCTTTCTTT | TRBJ1-1 | NA | TRBV27 | NA
CASSSKWDTEKLFF | TGTGCCAGCAGCTCGAAATGGGACACTGAAAAACTGTTTTTT | TRBJ1-4 | NA | TRBV7-6 | few
CASSPFGTGTTRYEQYF | TGTGCCAGCAGCCCCTTCGGGACAGGGACGACACGCTACGAGCAGTACTTC | TRBJ2-7 | TRBD1 | TRBV5-6 | NA
CASSQNGQGGNQPQHF | TGTGCCAGCAGCCAAAACGGACAGGGGGGCAATCAGCCCCAGCATTTT | TRBJ1-5 | TRBD1 | TRBV16 | once
CASSLIQGDTGELFF | TGCGCCAGCAGCTTGATACAGGGGGACACCGGGGAGCTGTTTTTT | TRBJ2-2 | TRBD1 | TRBV5-1 | NA
CASSFERGGVIQYF | TGTGCCAGCAGCTTTGAGCGGGGGGGGGTCATTCAGTACTTC | TRBJ2-4 | TRBD2 | TRBV7-8 | NA
CASKEGVRRDEQFF | TGTGCCAGTAAGGAAGGAGTACGCCGCGATGAGCAGTTCTTC | TRBJ2-1 | NA | TRBV19 | NA
CASSYPGEQFF | TGTGCCAGCAGTTACCCGGGGGAGCAGTTCTTC | TRBJ2-1 | NA | TRBV6-6 | NA
CASSIGGARTDTQYF | TGTGCCAGTAGTATCGGGGGGGCGCGAACAGATACGCAGTATTTT | TRBJ2-3 | TRBD2 | TRBV19 | NA
CASSQDGGTGGDEQYF | TGCGCCAGCAGCCAAGATGGGGGGACAGGGGGCGACGAGCAGTACTTC | TRBJ2-7 | TRBD1 | TRBV4-3 | few
CASTNPPPGGYGYTF | TGTGCCAGTACCAATCCGCCACCGGGTGGCTATGGCTACACCTTC | TRBJ1-2 | NA | TRBV19 | NA
CSSSLDAVATNEKLFF | TGTTCCAGCAGCTTAGACGCGGTTGCAACTAATGAAAAACTGTTTTTT | TRBJ1-4 | NA | TRBV7-9 | NA
CASRQGTPPSYEQYF | TGTGCCAGCAGACAAGGGACTCCGCCATCCTACGAGCAGTACTTC | TRBJ2-7 | NA | TRBV6-5 | NA
CASSAEGGSNEKLFF | TGTGCCAGCAGCGCGGAGGGGGGGTCTAATGAAAAACTGTTTTTT | TRBJ1-4 | NA | TRBV7-2 | NA
CASSYDSRGADTQYF | TGTGCCAGTAGTTATGACAGTCGTGGCGCAGATACGCAGTATTTT | TRBJ2-3 | NA | TRBV19 | NA
CASSGQGYSPLHF | TGTGCCAGCAGCGGACAGGGTTATTCACCCCTCCACTTT | TRBJ1-6 | TRBD1 | TRBV9 | NA
CASSLDSGLYEQYF | TGTGCCAGCAGCTTAGACAGTGGTTTGTACGAGCAGTACTTC | TRBJ2-7 | NA | TRBV7-3 | NA
CASSMGLDGQPQHF | TGTGCCAGTAGTATGGGACTTGACGGTCAGCCCCAGCATTTT | TRBJ1-5 | NA | TRBV19 | NA
CAWSRESGNTIYF | TGTGCCTGGAGCCGGGAATCTGGAAACACCATATATTTT | TRBJ1-3 | NA | TRBV30 | NA
CASSTSRLPNTEAFF | TGTGCCAGCAGCACTTCGCGGCTACCGAACACTGAAGCTTTCTTT | TRBJ1-1 | NA | TRBV5-8 | few
CASSEGTPGSSPLHF | TGTGCCAGCAGTGAAGGGACCCCCGGGAGTTCACCCCTCCACTTT | TRBJ1-6 | NA | TRBV6-4 | NA
CSDKGQGNEKLFF | TGCAGCGACAAAGGACAGGGGAATGAAAAACTGTTTTTT | TRBJ1-4 | TRBD1 | TRBV29-1 | NA
CAMSPGGSYNEQFF | TGTGCCATGAGTCCAGGGGGCTCCTACAATGAGCAGTTCTTC | TRBJ2-1 | TRBD1 | TRBV10-3 | NA
CASSSSGSYNSPLHF | TGTGCCAGTAGTAGTTCGGGCTCCTATAATTCACCCCTCCACTTT | TRBJ1-6 | NA | TRBV19 | NA
CASSPGTGAYEQYF | TGTGCCAGCTCACCCGGGACAGGGGCCTACGAGCAGTACTTC | TRBJ2-7 | TRBD1 | TRBV18 | NA
CASTRAEQETQYF | TGTGCCAGCACCAGGGCAGAACAAGAGACCCAGTACTTC | TRBJ2-5 | NA | TRBV6-5 | once
CASSQVRYYGYTF | TGTGCCAGCAGCCAAGTGAGGTACTATGGCTACACCTTC | TRBJ1-2 | NA | TRBV14 | NA
CASSLKWGEHNEQFF | TGTGCCAGCAGCCTGAAGTGGGGGGAGCACAATGAGCAGTTCTTC | TRBJ2-1 | NA | TRBV9 | NA
CASSLSPGGNYGYTF | TGCGCCAGCAGCTTGTCTCCAGGGGGCAACTATGGCTACACCTTC | TRBJ1-2 | TRBD1 | TRBV5-1 | NA
CASSLREGSFNTGELFF | TGTGCCAGCAGTCTAAGGGAGGGGAGTTTCAACACCGGGGAGCTGTTTTTT | TRBJ2-2 | TRBD2 | TRBV2 | NA